This TCR beta chain is from a study of T cells after posttransplantation cyclophosphamide. The study's findings and limits: Skin or GI-infiltrating T cells shared few TRB sequences with blood. Later blood repertoires were often dominated by clones from the donor CD8+ memory compartment.

V lost 4 bases and J 5 bases, leaving 27 bases between the germline ends. Germline CDR1 is SGHDN and CDR2 is FVKESK. The CDR3 extends over 18 amino acids. In its sample, this clone was seen many times. Antigen unknown. Libraries were prepared by immunoSEQ multiplex PCR; TCRdb keeps only in-frame clonotypes and omits some of them. This repertoire holds more than 9,500 clones, and none appear only once. The rearrangement links TRBV14 to TRBJ2-7, with D tentatively TRBD1 or TRBD2 (5 bases each). The receptor comes from a woman aged 40 to 55 in good health, CMV-negative, and a related stem cell transplant donor. The sequenced material came from PBMCs. CDR3 amino acids: CASSRGGARASALNEQYF. The CDR3 DNA reads TGTGCCAGCAGCCGAGGAGGTGCCAGGGCATCGGCACTAAACGAGCAGTACTTC. Full variable domain (outside the CDR3, taken from reference TRBV14 and TRBJ2-7): EAGVTQFPSHSVIEKGQTVTLRCDPISGHDNLYWYRRVMGKEIKFLLHFVKESKQDESGMPNNRFLAERTGGTYSTLKVQPAELEDSGVYFCASSRGGARASALNEQYFGPGTRLTVT.